This T cell receptor (beta chain) was sequenced during a study of blood T cell repertoires in COVID-19. Data came from immunoSEQ multiplex PCR; TCRdb stores just in-frame clones and leaves some out. Among a few hundred thousand clones listed, 80% to 85% were seen once. The CDR3 has 14 amino acids. Looked up from germline, CDR1 is SGHRS and CDR2 is YFSETQ. V lost 3 bases and J lost 9; bases outside the gene matches: 3. The chain couples TRBV5-1 to TRBJ2-3; 14 bases align to TRBD2. Specimen: peripheral blood. The sequence was obtained from a man in his 60s with acute or convalescent COVID-19. In nucleotides, the CDR3 is TGCGCCAGCAGCTGGGGGACTAGCGGGGGAACGCAGTATTTT. It translates to CASSWGTSGGTQYF.